This passage covers 20 T cell receptor beta chains from one sample sequenced in a study of T cells in women clearing cervical HPV infection (dated by TCRdb to 2016 to 2019). Preparation of the library involved the immunoSEQ multiplex PCR assay. In its TCRdb copy, this immuneACCESS table keeps in-frame sequences only and misses some clones. Where compared with another copy, unresolved V genes explain less than half of these, and the others have no known cause. For this sample, the table gives some 40,000 clones. The biggest ten clones account for less than 8% of the sample. Sequenced material: blood buffy coat. All receptors come from a woman between 18 and 75 years old with a cervical HPV16 infection that either progressed to CIN3+ or cleared (not recorded which).

Comment on this clone: The read gets to within 3 residues of the CDR3 end, and the germline J gene fills in the rest. The J gene is TRBJ2-5, the V gene TRBV18; 12 bases align to TRBD1. V shed 4 bases and J 4 bases; nucleotides not matched to a gene: 1. Looked up from germline, CDR1 is KGHSH and CDR2 is LQKENI. The CDR3 consists of 14 residues. CDR3 DNA (partial): TGTGCCAGCTCACTGGGACAGGGGGCAGAGACC. This translates into CASSLGQGAET. The CDR3 reads in full as CASSLGQGAETQYF. The full variable domain, with the rest looked up from reference TRBV18 and TRBJ2-5, is NAGVMQNPRHLVRRRGQEARLRCSPMKGHSHVYWYRQLPEEGLKFMVYLQKENIIDESGMPKERFSAEFPKEGPSILRIQQVVRGDSAAYFCASSLGQGAETQYFGPGTRLLVL.

Note on this clone: Coverage ceases 3 residues before the CDR3 finishes, and the germline J gene fills in the end. The rearrangement links TRBV20-1 to TRBJ1-4, with 8 bases identical to TRBD1. Germline V CDR1 and CDR2: DFQATT, SNEGSKA (reference sequence). V was clipped by 3 bases and J by 8 bases; unmatched bases: 2. The CDR3 length is 12 residues. The covered CDR3 bases are TGCAGTGCTAGTTACAGGGGGGAAAAA. Its protein is CSASYRGEK. The full CDR3 protein reads CSASYRGEKLFF.

With regard to this clone: From the germline J gene comes the end of the CDR3, since the read stops 3 residues before it. The V gene is TRBV5-1, the J gene TRBJ1-4; 8 bases agree with TRBD1. The CDR3 extends over 14 amino acids. The V segment lost 3 bases and the J segment 10 bases; nucleotides outside the gene matches: 8. Germline V gives CDR1 SGHRS, CDR2 YFSETQ. CDR3 region: CASSSGQEGRKLFF. Incomplete CDR3 DNA: TGCGCCAGCAGCTCGGGACAGGAGGGGCGAAAA.

For this clone: The read ends 3 residues before the CDR3 terminus; that terminus is restored from the germline J gene. The J gene is TRBJ2-3, the V gene TRBV30; TRBD2 matches at 8 bases. The CDR3 is 14 residues long. Germline V gives CDR1 GTSNPN, CDR2 SVGIG (reference sequence). Incomplete CDR3 DNA: TGTGCCTACCAAACAGGGAACGGGAGGGAGACG. The encoded protein is CAYQTGNGRET. The full CDR3 reads CAYQTGNGRETQYF.

For this clone: The read is 3 residues too short to cover the CDR3 end, so that end is filled in from the germline J gene. The chain has TRBV12-3 or TRBV12-4 and TRBJ2-1; D gene unclear. The CDR3 sequence is 12 residues long. Trimming pared 3 bases from V and 5 bases from J, leaving 5 bases between. CDR3 sequence reads: CASSFGNNEQFF. The covered CDR3 bases are TGTGCCAGCAGTTTCGGTAACAATGAG.

On this clone itself: One junction end does not reproduce the germline sequence, and a read error may be involved. The read finishes 3 residues shy of the CDR3 end, and the germline J gene is used to complete it. This sample includes further DNA sequences coding for the same CDR3. The chain uses TRBV18 and TRBJ1-3; a weak D match, TRBD1 (5 bases). Germline-derived CDR1 and CDR2 are KGHSH and LQKENI. The CDR3 has 14 amino acids. The CDR3 bases that were read are TGTGCCAGCTCACCAGACAGCTCTGGAAACACG. Amino acid sequence: CASSPDSSGNT. The full CDR3 sequence reads CASSPDSSGNTIYF.

With regard to this clone: The CDR3 extends 3 residues past the end of the read, so its final part is completed from the germline J gene. The chain uses TRBV18 and TRBJ2-1; 8 bases map to TRBD2. This CDR3 has 16 amino acids. Trimming at V came to 2 bases and at J to 6 bases, leaving 9 bases not matched to a gene. Germline assignment: CDR1 KGHSH and CDR2 LQKENI. CDR3 DNA, as far as it was read: TGTGCCAGCTCACCAAAGGCGGGGGGCGTCGCCAATGAG. Encoded protein: CASSPKAGGVANE. The complete CDR3 sequence is CASSPKAGGVANEQFF. Based on the CDR3 plus reference TRBV18 and TRBJ2-1, the full variable domain is NAGVMQNPRHLVRRRGQEARLRCSPMKGHSHVYWYRQLPEEGLKFMVYLQKENIIDESGMPKERFSAEFPKEGPSILRIQQVVRGDSAAYFCASSPKAGGVANEQFFGPGTRLTVL.

Of note for this clone: The read finishes 3 residues shy of the CDR3 end, and the germline J gene is used to complete it. V is TRBV5-1 and J is TRBJ1-1; 11 bases align to TRBD1. Trimming cost V 2 bases and J 6 bases; bases outside gene matches: 6. The germline gives CDR1 SGHRS, CDR2 YFSETQ. This CDR3 region has 15 residues. This CDR3 reads CASSLLGQGGAEAFF. CDR3 bases read: TGCGCCAGCAGCTTACTGGGACAGGGGGGCGCTGAA.

About this clone: The read terminates 3 residues ahead of where the CDR3 ends, so the germline J gene completes it. This rearrangement joins TRBV28 to TRBJ2-3, with 7 nucleotides matching TRBD1. This CDR3 is 15 amino acids long. J lost 1 base, V lost 6 bases, and 7 bases had no gene match. Germline V gene data show CDR1 as MDHEN and CDR2 as SYDVKM. CDR3 loop: CASSLRQGGTDTQYF. The DNA read from the CDR3 is TGTGCCAGCAGCCTCCGACAGGGTGGCACAGATACG.

About this clone: The read finishes 3 residues shy of the CDR3 end, and the germline J gene is used to complete it. The rearrangement links TRBV30 to TRBJ1-2; D is unclear. The germline CDR1 and CDR2 sequences are GTSNPN and SVGIG (reference sequence). CDR3 length: 12 amino acids. CDR3 bases read: TGTGCCTGGAGTGACGCCACAGATACC. Translated: CAWSDATDT. The entire CDR3 sequence reads CAWSDATDTYTF.

Notes on this clone: From the germline J gene comes the end of the CDR3, since the read stops 3 residues before it. The chain carries TRBV11-3 and TRBJ2-3, with D possibly being TRBD1 (6 bases). This CDR3 region has 15 residues. Germline V lookup: CDR1 SGHNT, CDR2 YENEEA. V gave up 1 base and J gave up 1 base, with 9 bases separating them. CDR3 in amino acids: CASSLGPGGTDTQYF. CDR3 bases read: TGTGCCAGCAGCTTAGGTCCAGGGGGCACAGATACG.

As to this clone: The read finishes 3 residues shy of the CDR3 end, and the germline J gene is used to complete it. This chain links TRBV7-9 with TRBJ2-2, with a tentative D call TRBD1 (5 bases). Germline values: CDR1 SEHNR, CDR2 FQNEAQ (reference sequence). This CDR3 region has 15 residues. The sequenced CDR3 bases are TGTGCCAGCAGCAGGGGTGGGCGAACTAATGAAAAG. This gives the protein CASSRGGRTNEK. The complete CDR3 reads CASSRGGRTNEKLFF.

On this clone itself: The read comes to an end 3 residues before the CDR3 does, leaving the germline J gene to fill in the end. The chain has TRBV2 and TRBJ1-1; 7 bases line up with TRBD1. V was pared by 8 bases and J by 5 bases, with 11 bases of the junction left unmatched. Germline V gene lookup returns CDR1 SNHLY and CDR2 FYNNEI. CDR3 length: 14 amino acids. CDR3 DNA, as far as it was read: TGTGCCAGCGGCTACAGGGGTGGAAAGACTGAA. Protein: CASGYRGGKTE. The complete CDR3 sequence is CASGYRGGKTEAFF.

Turning to this clone: The CDR3 goes on 3 residues after the read ends, and that part is filled in from the germline J gene. The chain recombines TRBV7-2 with TRBJ2-5; D is uncertain. The germline V and J ends were trimmed by 3 bases and 4 bases, with 12 bases remaining between them. The CDR3 runs to 14 residues. CDR1 is SGHTA, CDR2 FQGNSA, per germline. The DNA read from the CDR3 is TGTGCCAGCAGCTTCCGAGCCGCGATAGAGACC. Protein sequence: CASSFRAAIET. The entire CDR3 protein is CASSFRAAIETQYF.

With respect to this clone: Read coverage stops 3 residues before the CDR3 terminus; the germline J gene supplies the remainder. The V call is TRBV10-3, the J call TRBJ2-3, with D unclear. The CDR3 has 15 residues. Germline-derived CDR1 and CDR2 are ENHRY and SYGVKD. V shed 8 bases and J shed 1 base, with 16 bases lying between them. CDR3 region: CAIWAGPGRTDTQYF. CDR3 DNA (partial): TGTGCCATCTGGGCTGGTCCAGGCCGCACAGATACG.

Regarding this clone: The read gets to within 3 residues of the CDR3 end, and the germline J gene fills in the rest. The chain combines TRBV7-2 with TRBJ1-2; possible D gene TRBD1, 6 bases. From germline, CDR1 is SGHTA and CDR2 FQGNSA. CDR3 length equals 14 residues. Partial CDR3 DNA: TGTGCCAGCAGTAGAGCGACAGGCTCCTACGAC. This gives the protein CASSRATGSYD. The whole CDR3 sequence is CASSRATGSYDYTF. The full variable domain, rest sourced from reference TRBV7-2 and TRBJ1-2, is GAGVSQSPSNKVTEKGKDVELRCDPISGHTALYWYRQSLGQGLEFLIYFQGNSAPDKSGLPSDRFSAERTGGSVSTLTIQRTQQEDSAVYLCASSRATGSYDYTFGSGTRLTVV.

With respect to this clone: The read ends 3 residues before the CDR3 terminus; that terminus is restored from the germline J gene. V and J are TRBV20-1 and TRBJ2-1; possibly TRBD1 or TRBD2 for D (5 bases each). This CDR3 region has 14 residues. Trimming removed 3 bases from V and 0 bases from J, with 9 bases in between. The germline V gene encodes CDR1 DFQATT and CDR2 SNEGSKA (reference sequence). CDR3 protein: CSASEGFSYNEQFF. The CDR3 DNA, read in part, is TGCAGTGCTAGTGAGGGGTTCTCCTACAATGAG.

Concerning this clone: The read is 3 residues too short to cover the CDR3 end, so that end is filled in from the germline J gene. The chain uses TRBV7-2 and TRBJ1-2; D is undetermined. The CDR3 runs 13 residues. Germline CDR1 reads SGHTA; CDR2 reads FQGNSA. CDR3 DNA, as far as it was read: TGTGCCAGCAGCTTGGTAGCGTACTACGAC. It encodes CASSLVAYYD. The full CDR3 sequence reads CASSLVAYYDYTF.

Details on this clone: Read data end 3 residues before the CDR3 end; the end is taken from the germline J gene. The V and J genes are TRBV5-1 and TRBJ2-1, with a weak D call TRBD1 (5 bases). The germline V gene encodes CDR1 SGHRS and CDR2 YFSETQ. V was trimmed by 2 bases and J by 1 base, leaving 10 bases between them. The CDR3 loop spans 15 amino acids. CDR3 region: CASSLGAPSYNEQFF. The part of the CDR3 DNA that was read is TGCGCCAGCAGCTTAGGGGCCCCTTCCTACAATGAG.

A remark on this clone: The read ends 3 residues before the CDR3 terminus; that terminus is restored from the germline J gene. This chain connects TRBV12-5 to TRBJ2-4; 8 bases map to TRBD1. CDR3 size: 15 residues. Germline loops: CDR1 LGHNT, CDR2 FRNRAP. This CDR3 is CASVTDRGTGETQYF. The covered CDR3 bases are TGTGCTAGTGTCACTGACAGGGGAACAGGAGAGACT.